What follows are 18 T cell receptor beta chains derived from one specimen sequenced in a study of CD8 T cells in Susac syndrome. RNA totalling roughly 0.5 to 1 ug underwent reverse transcription with random hexamers. TCRdb redid the calling of the immunoSEQ multiplex PCR reads with MiXCR, one entry per CDR3 protein. The data show under 200,000 distinct CDR3 sequences, just under 95% seen once. The sample consisted of CD4+ T cells from PBMCs. The receptors were gathered from a human donor in good health.

This chain uses TRBV19 with TRBJ1-1, with D possibly TRBD1 on 6 matching bases. Trimming took 5 bases from V and 8 from J, leaving 18 bases between them. CDR1 LNHDA and CDR2 SQIVND come from the germline V gene (reference sequence). The CDR3 covers 14 residues. CDR3 in DNA: TGTGCCAGTAGTCCGGACGCAGGGGTGACGGAAGCTTTCTTT. Translation gives CASSPDAGVTEAFF.

This rearrangement joins TRBV29-1 to TRBJ1-1; no reliable D call. V lost 4 bases and J 4 bases, leaving 10 bases between the germline ends. CDR3 size: 12 residues. Germline loops: CDR1 SQVTM, CDR2 ANQGSEA. Here the CDR3 reads CSVVTALTEAFF. CDR3 sequence (DNA): TGCAGCGTTGTAACGGCCCTCACTGAAGCTTTCTTT.

This clonotype was recorded once. V is TRBV20-1 and J is TRBJ1-2; a weak D match, TRBD1 (5 bases). The V end lost 3 bases, the J end lost 10 bases, and 18 bases lay between the germline ends. From germline, CDR1 is DFQATT and CDR2 SNEGSKA (reference sequence). CDR3 length: 13 amino acids. The CDR3 sequence is CSASGQGGSDYTF. CDR3 coding DNA: TGCAGTGCTAGCGGCCAGGGCGGGTCGGACTACACCTTC.

The chain employs TRBV5-4 and TRBJ2-7; unclear D gene. This CDR3 comprises 14 residues. V was trimmed by 1 base and J by 2 bases, leaving 10 bases between them. CDR1 is SGHNT and CDR2 is YYREEE in the germline V gene (reference sequence). The CDR3 loop is CASSLQSPPYEQYF. The CDR3 DNA follows: TGTGCCAGCAGCTTGCAATCTCCTCCCTACGAGCAGTACTTC.

The gene calls are TRBV5-6 and TRBJ2-7; D is possibly TRBD1 (6 bases). The V and J ends lost 1 base and 2 bases respectively, with 22 bases between them. There are 18 residues in the CDR3. The V gene's germline CDR1 is SGHDT and CDR2 YYEEEE. The CDR3 is CASSLPGQINQLTYEQYF. The CDR3 DNA follows: TGTGCCAGCAGCTTGCCAGGACAGATCAACCAACTTACCTACGAGCAGTACTTC.

The chain carries TRBV3-1 and TRBJ1-2; no definite D call. CDR1 and CDR2 (germline): LGHDT, YNNKEL (reference sequence). Trimming took 0 bases from V and 7 from J, leaving 18 bases between them. This CDR3 comprises 16 residues. CDR3 sequence: CASSQDFRVLLRGYTF. The CDR3 coding sequence is TGTGCCAGCAGCCAAGATTTTAGGGTGTTATTGCGTGGCTACACCTTC.

V and J are TRBV18 and TRBJ2-1; TRBD2 aligns across 10 bases. The germline V gene encodes CDR1 KGHSH and CDR2 LQKENI. After removal of 2 bases from V and 3 bases from J, the junction contained 4 bases not matched to a gene. The CDR3 totals 16 residues. CDR3 sequence (DNA): TGTGCCAGCTCACCATATCAGCGGGGGGGCTACAATGAGCAGTTCTTC. Translating it yields CASSPYQRGGYNEQFF. The complete variable domain, with remaining parts taken from reference TRBV18 and TRBJ2-1, reads NAGVMQNPRHLVRRRGQEARLRCSPMKGHSHVYWYRQLPEEGLKFMVYLQKENIIDESGMPKERFSAEFPKEGPSILRIQQVVRGDSAAYFCASSPYQRGGYNEQFFGPGTRLTVL.

V is TRBV25-1 and J is TRBJ2-6; D gene ambiguous. V was cut by 3 bases and J by 1 base, with 4 bases left in between. This CDR3 region has 14 residues. Germline CDR1 is MGHDK and CDR2 is SYGVNS. CDR3 nucleotide sequence: TGTGCCAGCAGTGAGAGATCTGGGGCCAACGTCCTGACTTTC. It is translated as CASSERSGANVLTF.

The V call is TRBV3-1, the J call TRBJ1-1; D remains unclear. Germline CDR1 is LGHDT and CDR2 is YNNKEL (reference sequence). CDR3 length: 14 amino acids. Deletions cut 1 base from V and 2 bases from J, with 8 bases between. Here the CDR3 reads CASSQGVLNTEAFF. Written as DNA, the CDR3 is TGTGCCAGCAGCCAAGGGGTCCTTAACACTGAAGCTTTCTTT.

The chain employs TRBV11-2 and TRBJ1-2, with 7 bases identical to TRBD1. V was clipped by 4 bases and J by 2 bases; unmatched bases: 4. This CDR3 has 14 amino acids. Germline loops: CDR1 SGHAT, CDR2 FQNNGV. The CDR3 here is CASSSQGGNYGYTF. The CDR3 bases are TGTGCCAGCAGCTCCCAGGGGGGGAACTATGGCTACACCTTC. The complete variable domain, with remaining parts taken from reference TRBV11-2 and TRBJ1-2, reads EAGVAQSPRYKIIEKRQSVAFWCNPISGHATLYWYQQILGQGPKLLIQFQNNGVVDDSQLPKDRFSAERLKGVDSTLKIQPAKLEDSAVYLCASSSQGGNYGYTFGSGTRLTVV.

This clonotype was picked up one time. This chain links TRBV20-1 with TRBJ1-2; 7 bases agree with TRBD1. The V gene's germline CDR1 is DFQATT and CDR2 SNEGSKA (reference sequence). J gave up 3 bases and V 6 bases, and 4 bases lay outside the gene matches. The CDR3 covers 12 residues. This CDR3 is CSAAGQDYGYTF. In DNA form, the CDR3 reads TGCAGTGCCGCTGGACAGGACTATGGCTACACCTTC.

The V gene is TRBV9, the J gene TRBJ2-5; TRBD2 matches at 7 bases. J gave up 2 bases and V 4 bases, and 8 bases lay outside the gene matches. The germline CDR1 and CDR2 sequences are SGDLS and YYNGEE. The CDR3 spans 15 residues. CDR3 loop: CASSLDGSGQETQYF. CDR3 in DNA: TGTGCCAGCAGCCTAGACGGTAGCGGGCAAGAGACCCAGTACTTC.

The rearrangement joins TRBV5-6 to TRBJ2-1; 10 bases map to TRBD1. Trimming cost V 5 bases and J 8 bases; bases outside gene matches: 7. Germline CDR1 is SGHDT and CDR2 is YYEEEE. The CDR3 sequence is 14 residues long. CDR3 region: CASRKGQGSDEQFF. The CDR3 DNA sequence: TGTGCCAGCAGAAAGGGACAGGGGAGCGATGAGCAGTTCTTC.

The chain is built from TRBV15 and TRBJ2-5; tentatively, D is TRBD2 (5 bases). Trimming removed 0 bases from V and 5 bases from J, with 13 bases in between. The germline gives CDR1 LNHNV, CDR2 YYDKDF (reference sequence). This CDR3 contains 15 residues. DNA of the CDR3: TGTGCCACCAGCAGAGATGCGCTAGCACTTGAGACCCAGTACTTC. This translates into CATSRDALALETQYF.

This chain links TRBV6-5 with TRBJ1-2, with D hard to call. The germline gives CDR1 MNHEY, CDR2 SVGAGI. This CDR3 region has 11 residues. Between the trimmed V and J ends, which lost 4 bases and 13 bases, there was a span of 13 bases. CDR3 amino acids: CASSSRGVSTF. DNA for the CDR3: TGTGCCAGCAGTTCCCGCGGGGTCAGCACCTTC.

V usage is TRBV3-1 and J usage is TRBJ1-5, with 7 bases that match TRBD1. Losses at the gene ends were 3 bases for V and 3 bases for J; bases not matched to a gene: 2. Germline values: CDR1 LGHDT, CDR2 YNNKEL (reference sequence). CDR3 length: 14 amino acids. The CDR3 sequence: CASSQTGNNQPQHF. The CDR3, as DNA: TGTGCCAGCAGCCAGACAGGGAACAATCAGCCCCAGCATTTT.

The chain couples TRBV3-1 to TRBJ2-1; 9 bases align to TRBD2. Unmatched junction bases numbered 9, after V lost 5 bases and J lost 7 bases. Germline V CDR1 and CDR2: LGHDT, YNNKEL (reference sequence). The CDR3 spans 15 residues. CDR3 protein: CASSNSGGSWNEQFF. The DNA for the CDR3 is TGTGCCAGCAGCAACAGCGGGGGGTCATGGAATGAGCAGTTCTTC.

This clonotype has just a few counts. V and J are TRBV12-3 or TRBV12-4 and TRBJ1-6; tentative D call: TRBD1 (5 bases). Trimming left V 1 base short and J 10 bases short, with 11 bases between. The CDR3 has 14 residues. CDR3 coding DNA: TGTGCCAGCAGTTTAGTTCAGGGAAACTCACCCCTCCACTTT. Residues: CASSLVQGNSPLHF.